Shown below are 29 T cell receptor beta chains from a single sample sequenced in a study of beta chain features in type 1 diabetes. Expressed TCRB transcripts were sequenced, since all the RNA that had been isolated was reverse transcribed. TCRdb's table, derived via immunoSEQ multiplex PCR, lists solely in-frame clones and lacks some. The sample holds a few hundred thousand clones, around 26% seen once. Material: central memory CD4+ T cells from blood. The receptors originated from a man under 40 in good health.

V and J are TRBV5-4 and TRBJ2-1, with D perhaps TRBD2 (6 bases). CDR1 is SGHNT, CDR2 YYREEE, per germline (reference sequence). V lost 0 bases to trimming and J lost 1 base, with 11 bases between them. The CDR3 is 16 amino acids. CDR3 residues: CASSLAPGESYNEQFF. As DNA, the CDR3 is TGTGCCAGCAGCTTGGCCCCGGGAGAGTCCTACAATGAGCAGTTCTTC.

This clone was seen at least ten times. This rearrangement joins TRBV14 to TRBJ2-4; TRBD1 might be the D (6 bases). Germline V lookup: CDR1 SGHDN, CDR2 FVKESK. The CDR3 consists of 16 residues. V lost 6 bases and J 8 bases, leaving 23 bases between the germline ends. The CDR3 loop reads CASSRLHTGFEDIQYF. The CDR3 DNA reads as TGTGCCAGCAGTCGACTCCATACAGGGTTCGAGGACATTCAGTACTTC.

This clone has only a few counts. The chain recombines TRBV29-1 with TRBJ2-2, with 8 nucleotides matching TRBD1. Germline V gene sequence: CDR1 SQVTM, CDR2 ANQGSEA. The ends lost 7 bases at V and 3 bases at J; junction bases unmatched: 7. This CDR3 spans 14 amino acids. CDR3 DNA sequence: TGCAGCGCGACCGGACAGGGCTACACCGGGGAGCTGTTTTTT. It translates to CSATGQGYTGELFF.

The chain has TRBV7-2 and TRBJ1-2; maybe TRBD1 (6 bases). V dropped 3 bases and J dropped 6 bases, with 11 bases sitting between them. CDR3 size: 13 residues. The germline gives CDR1 SGHTA, CDR2 FQGNSA. The DNA for the CDR3 is TGTGCCAGCAGCTTCGCGACAGGTGATGGCTACACCTTC. As protein: CASSFATGDGYTF.

The table lists this clone with a few counts. V is TRBV27 and J is TRBJ1-1, with 7 positions matching TRBD1. The ends lost 2 bases at V and 7 bases at J; junction bases unmatched: 4. The CDR3 runs 13 residues. CDR1 MNHEY and CDR2 SMNVEV come from the germline V gene (reference sequence). As DNA, the CDR3 is TGTGCCAGCAGTTTAAGAGGGGGCGGTGAAGCTTTCTTT. This sequence encodes CASSLRGGGEAFF.

This clone was seen more than once but under ten times. This sequence joins TRBV7-2 and TRBJ2-2; 10 bases fit TRBD2. This CDR3 has 15 residues. V dropped 6 bases and J dropped 7; count of bases not matched to a gene: 8. The germline V gene has CDR1 SGHTA and CDR2 FQGNSA. The CDR3 region has the DNA TGTGCCAGCAGTCCTAGCGGGAGAGCAGGCGGGGAGCTGTTTTTT. Translating gives CASSPSGRAGGELFF. The full variable domain, completed using reference TRBV7-2 and TRBJ2-2, is GAGVSQSPSNKVTEKGKDVELRCDPISGHTALYWYRQSLGQGLEFLIYFQGNSAPDKSGLPSDRFSAERTGGSVSTLTIQRTQQEDSAVYLCASSPSGRAGGELFFGEGSRLTVL.

The chain is built from TRBV30 and TRBJ2-5; D is unclear. Deletions cut 0 bases from V and 2 bases from J, with 7 bases between. This CDR3 is built from 13 residues. Germline CDR1 and CDR2: GTSNPN and SVGIG (reference sequence). The CDR3 DNA reads as TGTGCCTGGAGTGTAAGCAGACAAGAGACCCAGTACTTC. Protein product: CAWSVSRQETQYF.

This clone was seen a few times. The CDR3, as DNA: TGTGCCAGCAGCTTAGCGACAGGGTATAATTCACCCCTCCACTTT. Amino acid sequence: CASSLATGYNSPLHF. The V call is TRBV7-9, the J call TRBJ1-6; TRBD1 aligns across 7 bases. Germline CDR1 is SEHNR and CDR2 is FQNEAQ (reference sequence). The ends lost 0 bases at V and 4 bases at J; junction bases unmatched: 0. This CDR3 comprises 15 residues.

This clone was recorded a few times. This chain links TRBV28 with TRBJ1-2, with unresolved D. The V and J ends lost 4 bases and 0 bases respectively, with 6 bases between them. CDR1 is MDHEN and CDR2 is SYDVKM in the germline V gene. The CDR3 spans 13 residues. In nucleotides, the CDR3 is TGTGCCAGCAGTTACAGATCTAACTATGGCTACACCTTC. It translates to CASSYRSNYGYTF.

This clone occurred a few times. The V gene is TRBV15, the J gene TRBJ1-5, with D perhaps matching TRBD1 (5 bases). V was shortened by 3 bases and J by 3 bases, with 12 bases between the two germline ends. The V gene's germline CDR1 is LNHNV and CDR2 YYDKDF (reference sequence). This CDR3 is 15 amino acids long. The CDR3 nucleotides are TGTGCCACCAGCAGGGGCGGGGGTGTCAATCAGCCCCAGCATTTT. Protein sequence: CATSRGGGVNQPQHF.

This clone was seen a few times. The chain links TRBV7-9 to TRBJ2-4; 8 bases align to TRBD2. Germline V CDR1 and CDR2: SEHNR, FQNEAQ (reference sequence). This CDR3 contains 16 residues. V was clipped by 2 bases and J by 1 base; unmatched bases: 4. This chain's CDR3 is CASSLWSGSAKNIQYF. The CDR3 DNA follows: TGTGCCAGCAGCTTATGGAGCGGGAGTGCCAAAAACATTCAGTACTTC.

The chain combines TRBV9 with TRBJ2-3; 7 bases match TRBD2. This CDR3 has 14 residues. V lost 0 bases, J lost 7 bases, and 5 bases stayed unmatched. Germline-derived CDR1 and CDR2 are SGDLS and YYNGEE. CDR3 bases: TGTGCCAGCAGCGTAGAGACTAGCCTCAATACGCAGTATTTT. Its protein product is CASSVETSLNTQYF.

This clone showed up many times. The chain carries TRBV7-2 and TRBJ2-3, with D tentatively TRBD1 (6 bases). CDR1 and CDR2 from the germline V gene are SGHTA and FQGNSA. V was clipped by 4 bases and J by 2 bases, with 10 bases between them. The CDR3 is 14 residues long. DNA for the CDR3: TGTGCCAGCAGCTCAGGGGTTTTCACAGATACGCAGTATTTT. Translated: CASSSGVFTDTQYF.

The chain links TRBV9 to TRBJ2-3; TRBD2 matches 10 bases. CDR1 is SGDLS and CDR2 is YYNGEE in the germline V gene. V shed 2 bases and J 6 bases; nucleotides not matched to a gene: 3. This CDR3 comprises 14 residues. The CDR3 region has the DNA TGTGCCAGCAGCGTGGGACTAGCGAGCGATACGCAGTATTTT. This translates into CASSVGLASDTQYF.

The V and J genes are TRBV7-2 and TRBJ2-3; 9 bases are shared with TRBD2. This CDR3 has 15 residues. After removal of 2 bases from V and 3 bases from J, the junction contained 3 bases not matched to a gene. Germline V gene lookup returns CDR1 SGHTA and CDR2 FQGNSA. The CDR3 bases are TGTGCCAGCAGCTTAATGCTAGCGGGAACAGATACGCAGTATTTT. It codes for CASSLMLAGTDTQYF.

This clone was seen a handful of times. The chain combines TRBV6-5 with TRBJ1-5; D call uncertain. Germline V gene lookup returns CDR1 MNHEY and CDR2 SVGAGI. The CDR3 runs to 15 residues. V was cut by 6 bases and J by 0 bases, with 12 bases left in between. CDR3 loop: CASRLKMSSNQPQHF. The CDR3 bases are TGTGCCAGCAGACTCAAGATGAGTAGCAATCAGCCCCAGCATTTT.

This clone showed up just a few times. The chain is built from TRBV10-3 and TRBJ2-7; 13 positions agree with TRBD2. Germline-derived CDR1 and CDR2 are ENHRY and SYGVKD. The CDR3 extends over 13 amino acids. V lost 10 bases and J lost 3; bases outside the gene matches: 3. The DNA for the CDR3 is TGTGCCACCGGACTAGCGGGGGACTACGAGCAGTACTTC. It codes for CATGLAGDYEQYF.

The chain employs TRBV6-1 and TRBJ1-6; D is unresolved. The germline V gene encodes CDR1 MNHNS and CDR2 SASEGT. V was pared by 2 bases and J by 12 bases, with 11 bases between. The CDR3 loop spans 13 amino acids. DNA of the CDR3: TGTGCCAGCAGTGAACAACTCGCGGGACCCCTCCACTTT. This encodes CASSEQLAGPLHF.

In the case of this clone: Just one base apart from a much larger clone, this may be a read error. Other nucleotide sequences in the sample specify the same CDR3. This sequence joins TRBV7-9 and TRBJ2-5; no firm D call. Looked up from germline, CDR1 is SEHNR and CDR2 is FQNEAQ (reference sequence). The length of the CDR3 is 11 residues. Trimming took off 5 bases at V and 4 bases at J, with 5 bases between the two ends. CDR3 sequence reads: CASSPGETQYF. CDR3 DNA sequence: TGTGCCAGCAGCCCAGGAGAGACCCAGTACTTC.

This rearrangement joins TRBV7-9 to TRBJ2-7; D not resolved. Germline V gene lookup returns CDR1 SEHNR and CDR2 FQNEAQ (reference sequence). V lost 2 bases, J lost 3 bases, and 11 bases lay in between. The CDR3 length is 14 residues. CDR3 DNA: TGTGCCAGCAGCTTACCCACGTGGGGCTACGAGCAGTACTTC. It specifies CASSLPTWGYEQYF.

This clone was recorded a few times. The CDR3 spells CAWRPSGGREKLFF. CDR3 bases: TGTGCCTGGAGGCCCTCAGGGGGACGGGAAAAACTGTTTTTT. The gene calls are TRBV30 and TRBJ1-4; 7 bases fit TRBD1. The germline V gene encodes CDR1 GTSNPN and CDR2 SVGIG (reference sequence). Trimming cost V 3 bases and J 8 bases; bases outside gene matches: 9. The CDR3 is 14 amino acids.

The rearrangement joins TRBV5-4 to TRBJ2-2, with D unresolved. V dropped 4 bases and J dropped 0 bases, with 4 bases sitting between them. The CDR3 is 13 residues long. The germline CDR1 and CDR2 sequences are SGHNT and YYREEE (reference sequence). In nucleotides, the CDR3 is TGTGCCAGCAGCGTCACGAACACCGGGGAGCTGTTTTTT. Translating it yields CASSVTNTGELFF.

This clone was seen a handful of times. V usage is TRBV19 and J usage is TRBJ1-1, with D maybe TRBD1 (5 bases). V was pared by 4 bases and J by 6 bases, with 12 bases between. CDR1 LNHDA and CDR2 SQIVND come from the germline V gene (reference sequence). This CDR3 is 13 amino acids long. CDR3 nucleotides: TGTGCCAGTAGTACCACGGGGACCGCTGAAGCTTTCTTT. Its protein product is CASSTTGTAEAFF.

This chain links TRBV6-1 with TRBJ1-2; D is ambiguous. Between the trimmed V and J ends, which lost 1 base and 5 bases, there was a span of 11 bases. The CDR3 contains 14 residues. Germline V gives CDR1 MNHNS, CDR2 SASEGT. The CDR3 DNA is TGTGCCAGCAGTGAAGGTCCGGGGAGGTATGGCTACACCTTC. Its protein product is CASSEGPGRYGYTF.

This clone was counted once. The identical CDR3 is also encoded by other nucleotide sequences in the sample. V and J are TRBV11-2 and TRBJ2-1; maybe TRBD2 (6 bases). Germline V gene data show CDR1 as SGHAT and CDR2 as FQNNGV. The CDR3 spans 12 residues. V shed 1 base and J shed 8 bases, with 6 bases lying between them. CDR3 protein: CASSLGGDEQFF. For the CDR3, the DNA is TGTGCCAGCAGCTTAGGCGGGGATGAGCAGTTCTTC. Supplemented by reference TRBV11-2 and TRBJ2-1, the full variable domain reads EAGVAQSPRYKIIEKRQSVAFWCNPISGHATLYWYQQILGQGPKLLIQFQNNGVVDDSQLPKDRFSAERLKGVDSTLKIQPAKLEDSAVYLCASSLGGDEQFFGPGTRLTVL.

The V and J genes are TRBV13 and TRBJ2-1; weak D call: TRBD2 (5 bases). CDR3 length: 14 residues. V was pared by 0 bases and J by 8 bases, with 11 bases between. Germline V CDR1 and CDR2: PRHDT, FYEKMQ (reference sequence). The DNA for the CDR3 is TGTGCCAGCAGCTTAGGGCTAGCTCTAGATGAGCAGTTCTTC. Its protein product is CASSLGLALDEQFF. The whole variable domain, remainder taken from reference TRBV13 and TRBJ2-1, is AAGVIQSPRHLIKEKRETATLKCYPIPRHDTVYWYQQGPGQDPQFLISFYEKMQSDKGSIPDRFSAQQFSDYHSELNMSSLELGDSALYFCASSLGLALDEQFFGPGTRLTVL.

This clone was counted a few times. This rearrangement joins TRBV14 to TRBJ2-7; 10 bases are shared with TRBD2. The CDR3 totals 15 residues. Germline V gene lookup returns CDR1 SGHDN and CDR2 FVKESK. V was pared by 0 bases and J by 4 bases, with 3 bases of the junction left unmatched. CDR3 sequence: CASSQDQAGGYEQYF. CDR3 DNA sequence: TGTGCCAGCAGCCAAGATCAAGCGGGAGGGTACGAGCAGTACTTC.

V and J are TRBV30 and TRBJ2-7; no clear D. With 3 bases removed from V and 0 bases from J, the gap between germline ends came to 6 bases. Germline assignment: CDR1 GTSNPN and CDR2 SVGIG (reference sequence). The CDR3 runs to 12 residues. Here the CDR3 reads CAWSESSYEQYF. The CDR3 DNA reads TGTGCCTGGAGCGAGAGCTCCTACGAGCAGTACTTC.

The gene calls are TRBV7-2 and TRBJ2-7; D perhaps matches TRBD1 (5 bases). Trimming left V 5 bases short and J 2 bases short, with 13 bases between. Germline loops: CDR1 SGHTA, CDR2 FQGNSA. This CDR3 is built from 14 residues. The CDR3: CASSPKGITYEQYF. CDR3 DNA: TGTGCCAGCAGCCCCAAGGGGATCACCTACGAGCAGTACTTC. The variable domain in full, completed from reference TRBV7-2 and TRBJ2-7, reads GAGVSQSPSNKVTEKGKDVELRCDPISGHTALYWYRQSLGQGLEFLIYFQGNSAPDKSGLPSDRFSAERTGGSVSTLTIQRTQQEDSAVYLCASSPKGITYEQYFGPGTRLTVT.